Reported below is one T cell receptor (beta chain). As handled by the study authors: Quantification of nucleated cells was approximated via reference gene primer amplification. Libraries were prepared by immunoSEQ multiplex PCR; TCRdb keeps only in-frame clonotypes and omits some of them. That table furnishes V, J and clone size, whereas the DNA furnished D and trimming. Altogether about 99,000 clones are present, about 89% being singletons, with the ten largest covering approximately 3.5%. The sample is drawn from a study of blood T cell repertoires in COVID-19. Overall study context: Sites in the United States, Italy and Spain provided acute and convalescent COVID-19 samples. T cells, B-cell-depleted T cells, or PBMCs supplied cDNA or gDNA.

From germline, CDR1 is SGHDN and CDR2 FVKESK. V lost 4 bases, J lost 2 bases, and 4 bases stayed unmatched. The CDR3 consists of 15 residues. This TCR was recovered from a woman aged 60-75 years with acute or convalescent COVID-19. The sequenced sample consisted of peripheral blood. The gene calls are TRBV14 and TRBJ2-3, with 9 bases identical to TRBD2. DNA of the CDR3: TGTGCCAGCAGCCTAGGACTAGCGTCCACAGATACGCAGTATTTT. It codes for CASSLGLASTDTQYF. The full variable domain, with the rest looked up from reference TRBV14 and TRBJ2-3, is EAGVTQFPSHSVIEKGQTVTLRCDPISGHDNLYWYRRVMGKEIKFLLHFVKESKQDESGMPNNRFLAERTGGTYSTLKVQPAELEDSGVYFCASSLGLASTDTQYFGPGTRLTVL.